Listed below are T cell receptor beta chains from one sample, sequenced in a study of shared clonotypes between healthy human individuals. The table came from immunoSEQ multiplex PCR; TCRdb's copy has only in-frame clones and leaves some out. The data hold about 2.2 million clones, with 80% to 95% observed a single time. Sequencing was carried out using naive CD8+ T cells from PBMCs. Source of these receptors: a man between 18 and 35 years old in good health. Some clones in this sample may be carry-over from other donors' samples. CDR3s include the opening cysteine and the closing phenylalanine or tryptophan. Each record gives: clone size, V gene, J gene, D gene, CDR3 DNA, CDR3 protein. The D gene is left open where the match is weak. Expanded clones are given a class, and other clones once, few, many or no size at all.

>-|TRBV28|TRBJ2-1|TRBD2
TGTGCCAGCAGTACTACTCTAGCGGGAGGACCCGACAATGAGCAGTTCTTC
CASSTTLAGGPDNEQFF
>-|TRBV9|TRBJ1-2|-
TGTGCCAGCAGCGGACAGAACTATGGCTACACCTTC
CASSGQNYGYTF
>-|TRBV7-9|TRBJ2-1|TRBD1
TGTGCCAGCAGCTTAGGGGACAGTATGTTCGATGAGCAGTTCTTC
CASSLGDSMFDEQFF
>-|TRBV9|TRBJ2-2|TRBD1
TGTGCCAGCAGCCCTGGGACAGGGGGCACCGGGGAGCTGTTTTTT
CASSPGTGGTGELFF
>-|TRBV27|TRBJ1-5|TRBD1
TGTGCCAGCAGTTCTTGGACAGGGCTGGGCAATCAGCCCCAGCATTTT
CASSSWTGLGNQPQHF
>-|TRBV27|TRBJ1-5|TRBD1
TGTGCCAGCAGTTTTGGAGGGGGCGCGAATCAGCCCCAGCATTTT
CASSFGGGANQPQHF
>-|TRBV28|TRBJ1-5|-
TGTGCCAGCAGTCCCATAAGGGTAAATGGCAATCAGCCCCAGCATTTT
CASSPIRVNGNQPQHF
>-|TRBV7-9|TRBJ2-5|-
TGTGCCAGCAGCTTATCGGAGAGGTACGAAGAGACCCAGTACTTC
CASSLSERYEETQYF
>-|TRBV7-9|TRBJ1-1|-
TGTGCCAGCAGCTTAGCGGTGGGGCGGTGGACTGAAGCTTTCTTT
CASSLAVGRWTEAFF
>once|TRBV10-3|TRBJ2-7|-
TGTGCCATCAGTGAGGATCGGGAGGGGGCGATGCAGTACTTC
CAISEDREGAMQYF
>-|TRBV27|TRBJ2-7|TRBD2
TGTGCCAGCAGGGAGGGGACTAGCGGTCCCTACGAGCAGTACTTC
CASREGTSGPYEQYF
>-|TRBV23-1|TRBJ1-1|-
TGCGCCAGCAGACAGGGTCTTGAAGCTTTCTTT
CASRQGLEAFF
>-|TRBV19|TRBJ2-7|-
TGTGCCAGTGGAGGCGATCCCTACGAGCAGTACTTC
CASGGDPYEQYF
>-|TRBV5-1|TRBJ1-4|TRBD1
TGCGCCAGCTCCGCAGTCCGGACAGGGGATGAAAAACTGTTTTTT
CASSAVRTGDEKLFF
>-|TRBV19|TRBJ2-1|TRBD1
TGTGCCAGTAGTACGGACAGGGAAGGCCTCAATGAGCAGTTCTTC
CASSTDREGLNEQFF